This is a list of T cell receptor beta chains from one sample in a study of T cells after yellow fever vaccination. TCRdb fed the 5' RACE reads into MiXCR, producing one record per CDR3 protein. The data contain hundreds of thousands of distinct CDR3 sequences, roughly 22% of them singletons. Material: PBMCs, obtained 21 days after the first yellow fever vaccination. The source of these receptors is a man between 18 and 35 years old who received the YFV17D yellow fever vaccine. Each CDR3 is given with its conserved first and last residue. Each record gives: V gene, J gene, clone size, D gene, CDR3 DNA, CDR3 protein. D genes are given only for firm matches. A clone size is listed for some rows: how often the clone was seen (once, few, many), or a class if it is expanded.

v_call: TRBV5-1; j_call: TRBJ1-1; clone_size: few; d_call: TRBD1; cdr3_nt: TGCGCCAGCAGCTCCAACGGCCGACGAGGGGGCGAAGCTTTCTTT; cdr3_aa: CASSSNGRRGGEAFF
v_call: TRBV27; j_call: TRBJ2-5; clone_size: once; d_call: .; cdr3_nt: TGTGCCAGCAGTTTCGGACTCGGGGGTGAGGAGACCCAGTACTTC; cdr3_aa: CASSFGLGGEETQYF
v_call: TRBV11-1; j_call: TRBJ2-1; clone_size: .; d_call: .; cdr3_nt: TGTGCCAGCAGCTCTAGGGGTCAGGCTTTGGGGAATGAGCAGTTCTTC; cdr3_aa: CASSSRGQALGNEQFF
v_call: TRBV6-2/TRBV6-3; j_call: TRBJ1-6; clone_size: once; d_call: .; cdr3_nt: TGTGCCAGCAGAGAAAATAATTCACCCCTCCACTTT; cdr3_aa: CASRENNSPLHF
v_call: TRBV18; j_call: TRBJ2-1; clone_size: .; d_call: .; cdr3_nt: TGTGCCAGCTCACCACCGGAACTTTACAATGAGCAGTTCTTC; cdr3_aa: CASSPPELYNEQFF
v_call: TRBV7-3; j_call: TRBJ2-2; clone_size: few; d_call: .; cdr3_nt: TGTGCCAGCAGCCCCGAGCCGGGCGGGGAGCTGTTTTTT; cdr3_aa: CASSPEPGGELFF
v_call: TRBV6-5; j_call: TRBJ2-1; clone_size: few; d_call: TRBD1; cdr3_nt: TGTGCCAGCAGTTACGGCCGGGGACAGGGAAGGTACAATGAGCAGTTCTTC; cdr3_aa: CASSYGRGQGRYNEQFF
v_call: TRBV12-3/TRBV12-4; j_call: TRBJ2-2; clone_size: many; d_call: TRBD2; cdr3_nt: TGTGCCAGCAGTTTTCACGGGGGGGCGACCGGGGAGCTGTTTTTT; cdr3_aa: CASSFHGGATGELFF
v_call: TRBV5-6; j_call: TRBJ1-5; clone_size: few; d_call: .; cdr3_nt: TGTGCCAGCAGCTTGGGCGAATCCAGACCCCAGCATTTT; cdr3_aa: CASSLGESRPQHF
v_call: TRBV7-2; j_call: TRBJ2-2; clone_size: many; d_call: .; cdr3_nt: TGTGCCAGCAGCCCTAAGGCGGATCCGAACACCGGGGAGCTGTTTTTT; cdr3_aa: CASSPKADPNTGELFF
v_call: TRBV13; j_call: TRBJ1-1; clone_size: .; d_call: .; cdr3_nt: TGTGCCAGCAGCTTAGAGCTCCTGAGGACTGAAGCTTTCTTT; cdr3_aa: CASSLELLRTEAFF
v_call: TRBV28; j_call: TRBJ1-2; clone_size: few; d_call: .; cdr3_nt: TGTGCCAGCAGTTCCCTAGTCCCGGGACACCCATTCTATGGCTACACCTTC; cdr3_aa: CASSSLVPGHPFYGYTF
v_call: TRBV7-9; j_call: TRBJ1-6; clone_size: few; d_call: .; cdr3_nt: TGTGCCAGCAGCCCGGGTCATTCACCCCTCCACTTT; cdr3_aa: CASSPGHSPLHF
v_call: TRBV12-3/TRBV12-4; j_call: TRBJ2-7; clone_size: few; d_call: TRBD1; cdr3_nt: TGTGCCAGCAGTCACAGGGGACAGCTCTACGAGCAGTACTTC; cdr3_aa: CASSHRGQLYEQYF
v_call: TRBV28; j_call: TRBJ2-2; clone_size: .; d_call: .; cdr3_nt: TGTGCCAGCAGCCCGTGGACAGCGAACACCGGGGAGCTGTTTTTT; cdr3_aa: CASSPWTANTGELFF
v_call: TRBV29-1; j_call: TRBJ2-3; clone_size: few; d_call: .; cdr3_nt: TGCAGCGTTTCGGGACCACGGACAGATACGCAGTATTTT; cdr3_aa: CSVSGPRTDTQYF
v_call: TRBV7-9; j_call: TRBJ2-5; clone_size: few; d_call: TRBD2; cdr3_nt: TGTGCCAGCAGCTTAGTCGGGGGGATAAAAGAGACCCAGTACTTC; cdr3_aa: CASSLVGGIKETQYF
v_call: TRBV5-1; j_call: TRBJ1-2; clone_size: .; d_call: .; cdr3_nt: TGCGCCAGCAGCTATGCGGGACTCCTCAACTATGGCTACACCTTC; cdr3_aa: CASSYAGLLNYGYTF
v_call: TRBV25-1; j_call: TRBJ1-6; clone_size: .; d_call: .; cdr3_nt: TGTGCCAGCAGTGAATTTATTTCACCCCTCCACTTT; cdr3_aa: CASSEFISPLHF